This paragraph covers one T cell receptor beta chain sequence. Its antigen is not identified. V shed 0 bases and J shed 2 bases, with 12 bases lying between them. CDR1 SGHTA and CDR2 FQGNSA come from the germline V gene. The CDR3 covers 16 residues. In the original analysis: From ImmunoSEQ came sequences covering only the junction and carrying no quality scores, so filtering differed. Only in-frame clones appear in the TCRdb table, and some are missing; sequencing was by immunoSEQ multiplex PCR. Clone size and V and J calls were adopted from that table, with D and trimming inferred from the DNA. The table includes 2 million to 2.5 million clones, 80% to 95% detected once. This sample stems from a study of shared clonotypes between healthy human individuals. Study-wide findings and caveats: Naive subsets usually exceeded memory subsets in estimated richness. Tissues were not sampled, only blood, and their repertoires likely differ.

This TCR was recovered from a man aged 18 to 29 in good health. Some clones in this sample may be carry-over from other donors' samples. The rearrangement uses TRBV7-2 and TRBJ2-3; maybe TRBD1 (5 bases). The sequencing input was naive CD4+ T cells from PBMCs. This sample's subset: CD45RA+ positively selected. The CDR3 is CASSLAGQGYTDTQYF. In DNA form, the CDR3 reads TGTGCCAGCAGCTTAGCGGGCCAGGGATACACAGATACGCAGTATTTT.